This T cell receptor (beta chain) was found in a study of CD4 and CD8 cells across lung adenocarcinoma regions. Samples came from patients with localized non-small cell lung adenocarcinoma. This clonotype has ten or more counts. MiXCR, applied by TCRdb to the PCR reads, yields one record per CDR3 protein. The repertoire holds more than 25,000 distinct CDR3 sequences, with about 50% as singletons. The TCR originated in a male donor with lung adenocarcinoma. The CD4 and CD8 labels of this study may be unreliable. Sequenced: CD8+ T cells from the center of a lung tumor.

The CDR3 protein is CASSRIMTSASVTQYF. CDR3 nucleotide sequence: TGTGCCAGCAGCCGTATCATGACTAGCGCATCGGTGACCCAGTACTTC. The rearrangement links TRBV3-1 to TRBJ2-5, with 8 bases matching TRBD2. In germline, CDR1 is LGHDT, CDR2 YNNKEL (reference sequence). With V trimmed by 4 bases and J by 7 bases, 14 bases remained unmatched. The CDR3 has 16 residues.